The clone carrying this T cell receptor beta chain was counted ten times or more. The antigen remains unidentified. This sample was included in a study of prognosis after radiotherapy for stage I lung cancer. Study-level background: In about 15 patients the disease was a newly diagnosed primary stage I lung tumor, whereas several had oligometastatic NSCLC following surgical resection of the primary tumor. A median of about seven months after radiotherapy, distant metastases were seen in a few patients, while no significant progression was shown by 15.

With two-round multiplex PCR, TCR beta CDR3 sequences were amplified from genomic DNA. During first-round PCR, primers specific to each TRBV and TRBJ gene were used. TCRdb passed the multiplex PCR reads through MiXCR, listing each CDR3 protein once. The profile shows approximately 28,000 distinct CDR3 sequences, 30% of them singletons. General study points: Unique TCR clone counts fell after stereotactic body radiation therapy, median 10,088 versus 6,861.

V was cut by 1 base and J by 5 bases, with 15 bases left in between. CDR3 length equals 14 residues. Germline V lookup: CDR1 GTSNPN, CDR2 SVGIG (reference sequence). The source is a donor over 45 with non-small cell lung cancer. Sequenced material: PBMCs, taken before or after stereotactic body radiation therapy (not recorded which). The chain carries TRBV30 and TRBJ2-7; D perhaps matches TRBD1 (5 bases). The CDR3 DNA reads as TGTGCCTGGAGTGAGCTCAGGGTAGGCCACGAGCAGTACTTC. This gives the protein CAWSELRVGHEQYF.